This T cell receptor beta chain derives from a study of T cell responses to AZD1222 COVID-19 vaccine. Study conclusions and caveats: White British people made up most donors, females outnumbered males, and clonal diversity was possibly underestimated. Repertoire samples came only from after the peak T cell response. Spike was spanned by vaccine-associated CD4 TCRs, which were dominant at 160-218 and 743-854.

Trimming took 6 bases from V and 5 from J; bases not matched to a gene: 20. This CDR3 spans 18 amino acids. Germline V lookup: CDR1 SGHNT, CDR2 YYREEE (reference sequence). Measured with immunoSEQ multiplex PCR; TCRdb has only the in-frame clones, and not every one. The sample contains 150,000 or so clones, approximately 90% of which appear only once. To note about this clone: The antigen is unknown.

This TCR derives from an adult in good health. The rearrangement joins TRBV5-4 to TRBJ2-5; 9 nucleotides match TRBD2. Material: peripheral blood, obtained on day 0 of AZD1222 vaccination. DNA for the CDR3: TGTGCCAGCACCCTGGCTGGAGCGGGGGGCCCCCAGTGGGAGACCCAGTACTTC. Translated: CASTLAGAGGPQWETQYF.